Listed below are T cell receptor beta chains from one sample, sequenced in a study of regulatory T cells in long-lasting Graves disease. TCRdb reprocessed the multiplex PCR reads with MiXCR, giving one entry per CDR3 protein. The table lists more than 650,000 distinct CDR3 sequences, around 30% of them singletons, with roughly 46% in the top ten. The specimen comprised peripheral blood mononuclear cells (PBMCs), sampled when the disease was refractory, from a patient treated with antithyroid drugs. These receptors were collected from a female donor with Graves disease. Both conserved end residues are part of each CDR3. The order of the fields is V gene, D gene, J gene, clone size, CDR3 DNA, CDR3 protein. The D gene is left open where the match is weak. Clone size is shown for a subset of rows, as once, few, many or a class of expanded clone.

TRBV10-3	.	TRBJ1-4	.	TGTGCCATCAGTGAGGACAGCGCAACTAATGAAAAACTGTTTTTT	CAISEDSATNEKLFF
TRBV20-1	.	TRBJ1-1	few	TGCAGTGCCAATGGGGACACTGAAGCTTTCTTT	CSANGDTEAFF
TRBV2	.	TRBJ1-2	many	TGTGCCAGCAGTCGGACCGAGACTAACTATGGCTACACCTTC	CASSRTETNYGYTF
TRBV3-1	.	TRBJ1-1	.	TGTGCCAGCACGACATCGAACACTGAAGCTTTCTTT	CASTTSNTEAFF
TRBV20-1	TRBD1	TRBJ1-5	.	TGCAGTGCAACAGGGACAGCTGGCGGTCAGCCCCAGCATTTT	CSATGTAGGQPQHF
TRBV2	TRBD2	TRBJ2-7	many	TGTGCCAGCAGAGGGGCGGGAGGCTCCTACGAGCAGTACTTC	CASRGAGGSYEQYF
TRBV28	.	TRBJ2-5	many	TGTGCCAGCAGGACAGTTCCTAAACGTGAAGAGACCCAGTACTTC	CASRTVPKREETQYF
TRBV6-1	.	TRBJ2-7	few	TGTGCCAGCACGGATGTCGTCGACAGGAGCAATAACTACGAGCAGTACTTC	CASTDVVDRSNNYEQYF
TRBV2	TRBD2	TRBJ2-7	many	TGTGCCAGCACCCCGGGACTAGCCTCCTACGAGCAGTACTTC	CASTPGLASYEQYF
TRBV28	.	TRBJ2-7	few	TGTGCCAGCAGTGCCTTAGGGCGGGCCTACGAGCAGTACTTC	CASSALGRAYEQYF
TRBV14	TRBD1	TRBJ1-1	few	TGTGCCAGCAGCCAAGAACAGGGGGGCACTGAAGCTTTCTTT	CASSQEQGGTEAFF
TRBV7-2	TRBD1	TRBJ1-1	.	TGTGCCAGCAGCTTTCCGGGACAGGGAGTAGCTTTCTTT	CASSFPGQGVAFF
TRBV28	.	TRBJ1-5	.	TGTGCCAGCAGTTTATGGACCTTGGGGAGCAATCAGCCCCAGCATTTT	CASSLWTLGSNQPQHF
TRBV28	.	TRBJ1-6	few	TGTGCCAGCACCGATCGGACAGTTCTTAATTCACCCCTCCACTTT	CASTDRTVLNSPLHF
TRBV6-2/TRBV6-3	.	TRBJ1-5	.	TGTGCCAGCAGTTACAGGATGGCAGGGGATCAGCCCCAGCATTTT	CASSYRMAGDQPQHF
TRBV5-1	.	TRBJ1-2	.	TGCGCCAGCATCTGGGCTCCAGGGGACTATGGCTACACCTTC	CASIWAPGDYGYTF
TRBV6-1	.	TRBJ1-1	.	TGTGCCAGCAGGAACGAGTATGAGAACACTGAAGCTTTCTTT	CASRNEYENTEAFF
TRBV4-1	.	TRBJ2-5	.	TGCGCCAGCAGCCAAGATACGCGGCCCACGGAGACCCAGTACTTC	CASSQDTRPTETQYF
TRBV6-1	TRBD1	TRBJ1-6	.	TGTGCCAGCAGTCGACAGGAGGGGGCATTCCCCCTCCACTTT	CASSRQEGAFPLHF
TRBV19	.	TRBJ1-1	.	TGTGCCAGTAGTATAAGGACGTGGGAGACAAAGAACACTGAAGCTTTCTTT	CASSIRTWETKNTEAFF
TRBV20-1	.	TRBJ2-5	many	TGCAGTGCTAAGGGGGACCAAGAGACCCAGTACTTC	CSAKGDQETQYF
TRBV7-9	.	TRBJ2-7	once	TGTGCCAGCAGCTGGGCAAGCGGTCCCGCCTCCTACGAGCAGTGCTTC	CASSWASGPASYEQCF
TRBV6-1	.	TRBJ2-4	.	TGTGCCAGCAGTGAAGACGGGGGGCTAAACATTCAGTACTTC	CASSEDGGLNIQYF
TRBV10-3	TRBD1	TRBJ1-1	.	TGTGCCATCAGAGTGGGGACAGGGGGGGCTGAAGCTTTCTTT	CAIRVGTGGAEAFF
TRBV10-3	.	TRBJ1-1	few	TGTGCCATCGGGCGCGGAGAGGACAGCGCTTTCTTT	CAIGRGEDSAFF
TRBV7-9	.	TRBJ1-1	many	TGTGCCAGCAGTTTAGAGGGGGGTGGCACTGAAGCTTTCTTT	CASSLEGGGTEAFF
TRBV5-6	TRBD1	TRBJ1-2	.	TGTGCCAGCAGCTTTAACAGGGGTAGCGATGGCTACACCTTC	CASSFNRGSDGYTF
TRBV10-2	TRBD1	TRBJ2-5	many	TGCGCCAGCAGTTGGACAGGGCCTCAAGAGACCCAGTACTTC	CASSWTGPQETQYF
TRBV10-3	.	TRBJ2-7	.	TGTGCCATCAGGGACGACCAGGGTTACTACGAGCAGTACTTC	CAIRDDQGYYEQYF
TRBV12-3/TRBV12-4	.	TRBJ1-3	.	TGTGCCAGCAGTTTAGCAGGGCAGGGAAACACCATATATTTT	CASSLAGQGNTIYF
TRBV30	.	TRBJ1-1	few	TGTGCCTGGAGTGTAGACAGGCTGGCAGCTTTCTTT	CAWSVDRLAAFF
TRBV12-3/TRBV12-4	.	TRBJ2-7	few	TGTGCCAGCAGGGCAAGAGGCGAGCAGTACTTC	CASRARGEQYF
TRBV12-5	TRBD1	TRBJ1-2	many	TGTGCTAGTGGGCCGGGACAGCGTCCTTCTAACTATGGCTACACCTTC	CASGPGQRPSNYGYTF
TRBV30	.	TRBJ1-1	few	TGTGCCGGGTCACTCGGGGGTGCCACTGAAGCTTTCTTT	CAGSLGGATEAFF
TRBV27	.	TRBJ2-7	.	TGTGCCAGCACTCGGAGGGCGTCAGGTACCATATCCTACGAGCAGTACTTC	CASTRRASGTISYEQYF
TRBV10-1	TRBD2	TRBJ2-7	few	TGCGCCAGCAGTGCCGCTAGCGGGTCCTACGAGCAGTACTTC	CASSAASGSYEQYF
TRBV28	.	TRBJ1-1	few	TGTGCCAGCATTGAACGGCGGTCGCTAGAAGCTTTCTTT	CASIERRSLEAFF
TRBV7-7	.	TRBJ1-4	few	TGTGCCAGCAGCCCTGGACGGGCTAATGAAAAACTGTTTTTT	CASSPGRANEKLFF
TRBV7-3	TRBD2	TRBJ2-5	few	TGTGCCAGCAGCTCCCCTGGAGCGGGAGGAGAGACCCAGTACTTC	CASSSPGAGGETQYF
TRBV20-1	TRBD1	TRBJ1-5	few	TGCAGTGCTCTCGACAGGGGGGATCAGCCCCAGCATTTT	CSALDRGDQPQHF
TRBV5-1	TRBD2	TRBJ2-3	few	TGCGCCAGCAGCCCGAGTTCAGCGGGAGTATCAGATACGCAGTATTTT	CASSPSSAGVSDTQYF